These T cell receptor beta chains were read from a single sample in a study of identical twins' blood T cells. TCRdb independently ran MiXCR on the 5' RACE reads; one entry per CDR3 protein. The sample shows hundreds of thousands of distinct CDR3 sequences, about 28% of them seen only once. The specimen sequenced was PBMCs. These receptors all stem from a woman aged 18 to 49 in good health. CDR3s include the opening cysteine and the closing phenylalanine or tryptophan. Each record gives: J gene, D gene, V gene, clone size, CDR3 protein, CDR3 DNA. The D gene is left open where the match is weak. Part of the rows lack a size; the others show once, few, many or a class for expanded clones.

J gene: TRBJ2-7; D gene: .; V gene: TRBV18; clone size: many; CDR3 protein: CASSKDGYEQYF; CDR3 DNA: TGTGCCAGCTCAAAAGACGGCTACGAGCAGTACTTC
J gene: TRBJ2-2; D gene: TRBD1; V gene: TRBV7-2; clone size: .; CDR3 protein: CASSMTRGPGGELFF; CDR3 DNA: TGTGCCAGCAGCATGACAAGGGGGCCGGGCGGGGAGCTGTTTTTT
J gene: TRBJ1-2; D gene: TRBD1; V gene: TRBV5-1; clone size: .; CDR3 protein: CASSPDRSNYGYTF; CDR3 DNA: TGCGCCAGCAGCCCGGACAGGTCCAACTATGGCTACACCTTC
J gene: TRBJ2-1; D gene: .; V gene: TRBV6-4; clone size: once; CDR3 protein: CASSEEAYNEQFF; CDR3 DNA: TGTGCCAGCAGTGAGGAGGCCTACAATGAGCAGTTCTTC
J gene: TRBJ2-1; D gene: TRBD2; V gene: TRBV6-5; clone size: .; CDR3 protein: CASRRGGSNEQFF; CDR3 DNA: TGTGCCAGTCGGCGGGGGGGGAGTAATGAGCAGTTCTTC
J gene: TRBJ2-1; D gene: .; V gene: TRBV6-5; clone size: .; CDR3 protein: CASSYRQGGEQFF; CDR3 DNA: TGTGCCAGCAGTTACCGTCAAGGGGGTGAGCAGTTCTTC
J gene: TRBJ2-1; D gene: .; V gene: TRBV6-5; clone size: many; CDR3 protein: CASSLNSGIHEQFF; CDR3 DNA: TGTGCCAGCAGTTTAAACTCCGGGATCCATGAGCAGTTCTTC
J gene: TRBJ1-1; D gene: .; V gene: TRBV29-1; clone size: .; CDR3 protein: CSVRQVAGTEAFF; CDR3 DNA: TGCAGCGTCCGACAGGTAGCGGGAACTGAAGCTTTCTTT
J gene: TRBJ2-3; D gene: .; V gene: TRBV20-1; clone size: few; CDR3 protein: CSARGTNTDTQYF; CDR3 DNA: TGCAGTGCTAGAGGGACTAACACAGATACGCAGTATTTT
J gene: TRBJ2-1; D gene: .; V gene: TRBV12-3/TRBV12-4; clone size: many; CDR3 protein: CASLTSTYNEQFF; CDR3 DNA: TGTGCCAGCCTTACTAGTACCTACAATGAGCAGTTCTTC